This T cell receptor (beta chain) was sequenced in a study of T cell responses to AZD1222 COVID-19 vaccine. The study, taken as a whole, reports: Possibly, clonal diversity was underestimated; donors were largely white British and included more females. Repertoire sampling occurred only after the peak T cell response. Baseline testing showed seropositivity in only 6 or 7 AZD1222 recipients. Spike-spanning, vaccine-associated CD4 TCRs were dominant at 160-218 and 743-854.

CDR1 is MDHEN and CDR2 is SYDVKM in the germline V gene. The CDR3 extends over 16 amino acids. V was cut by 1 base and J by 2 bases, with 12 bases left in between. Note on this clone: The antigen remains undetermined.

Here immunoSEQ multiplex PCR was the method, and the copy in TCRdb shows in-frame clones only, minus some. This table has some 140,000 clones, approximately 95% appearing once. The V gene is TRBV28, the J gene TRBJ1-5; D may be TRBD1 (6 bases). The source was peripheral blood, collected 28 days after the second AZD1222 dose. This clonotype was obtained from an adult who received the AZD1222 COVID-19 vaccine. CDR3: CASSLSGRGGNQPQHF. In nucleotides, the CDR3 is TGTGCCAGCAGTTTATCGGGCAGGGGCGGCAATCAGCCCCAGCATTTT.